The sample holds many counts of the clone carrying this T cell receptor (beta chain). The data belong to a study of neurological immune-mediated disorders. TCRdb itself ran the 5' RACE reads through MiXCR, one entry per CDR3 protein. The sample gives tens of thousands of distinct CDR3 sequences, 3% to 3.5% of which show up once; approximately 7.5% is in the top ten. Noted time point: longitudinal time-point 1 (baseline). The CDR3 sequence is 14 residues long. The V gene end was trimmed by 4 bases and the J gene end by 3 bases; junction bases not matched to a gene: 3. Looked up from germline, CDR1 is SQVTM and CDR2 is ANQGSEA.

The receptor was isolated from a woman aged 55-70 years with multiple sclerosis. The chain carries TRBV29-1 and TRBJ1-5; 10 bases are a match to TRBD1. Sequenced material: PBMCs. The CDR3 protein is CSVGDRGANQPQHF. CDR3 sequence (DNA): TGCAGCGTTGGGGACAGGGGTGCCAATCAGCCCCAGCATTTT. The whole variable domain, remainder taken from reference TRBV29-1 and TRBJ1-5, is SAVISQKPSRDICQRGTSLTIQCQVDSQVTMMFWYRQQPGQSLTLIATANQGSEATYESGFVIDKFPISRPNLTFSTLTVSNMSPEDSSIYLCSVGDRGANQPQHFGDGTRLSIL.